This TCR beta chain was observed in a study of post-analysis software for immune sequencing data. Libraries were made from TCR beta cDNA, and they carried unique molecular identifiers. In TCRdb, the PCR reads were re-called with MiXCR into one record per CDR3 protein. This table has some 890,000 distinct CDR3 sequences, roughly 50% appearing once. This TCR was sampled from a girl aged 5 to 17 with multiple sclerosis. The sample comprised blood.

The CDR3, as DNA: TGTGCCAGCAGTTACGACGCCGGAGCCAAAAACATTCAGTACTTC. Amino acids: CASSYDAGAKNIQYF. V usage is TRBV6-5 and J usage is TRBJ2-4, with D uncertain. Germline CDR1 and CDR2: MNHEY and SVGAGI. The CDR3 runs 15 residues. V lost 2 bases and J lost 0, with 8 bases in between.